This T cell receptor beta chain comes out of a study of beta chain features in type 1 diabetes. Findings of the study overall: Type 1 diabetes patients had moderately but significantly shorter TCRB CDR3s in all four CD4+ subsets.

This clone was found a few times. The target antigen is unknown. There are 14 residues in the CDR3. V was trimmed by 6 bases and J by 10 bases, leaving 16 bases between them. Germline-derived CDR1 and CDR2 are SNHLY and FYNNEI. Expressed TCRB transcripts were sequenced after all isolated RNA was converted to cDNA. The table came from immunoSEQ multiplex PCR; TCRdb's copy has only in-frame clones and leaves some out. The data show hundreds of thousands of clones, with more than 13% seen just once and approximately 0.043% held by the top ten. The sequence was collected from a man younger than 35 with type 1 diabetes. Sample: naive CD4+ T cells from blood. The chain uses TRBV2 and TRBJ1-6; D gene unclear. The CDR3 region is CASRREGRSSPLHF. The CDR3 DNA follows: TGTGCCAGCAGGAGGGAGGGAAGAAGCTCACCCCTCCACTTT.